The rows below give T cell receptor beta chains drawn from one sample of a study of T-cell reconstitution after alpha-beta-depleted transplantation in children. TCRdb analysed the PCR reads with MiXCR anew, one entry per CDR3 protein. Of roughly 570,000 distinct CDR3 sequences detected, approximately 30% appear once; the ten largest clones hold around a third. Sequencing was performed on PBMCs, taken before TCRalphabeta/CD19-depleted stem cell transplant. The origin of the receptors is a boy less than two years old with Wiskott-Aldrich syndrome, due to receive a stem cell transplant. Each CDR3 is given with its conserved first and last residue. Fields, in order: CDR3 DNA, CDR3 protein, D gene, V gene, J gene, clone size. D genes are given only for firm matches. The listing skips clone size in some rows; elsewhere it reads once, few, many or a size class.

TGTGCCAGCAGCGTAGTTGGGGGGAGCACAGATACGCAGTATTTT	CASSVVGGSTDTQYF	-	TRBV9	TRBJ2-3	-
TGCGCCAGCAGCTTGGGACGACAGTCTTCGAATGGCTACACCTTC	CASSLGRQSSNGYTF	-	TRBV5-1	TRBJ1-2	few
TGTGCCATCAGTAAAAATAGCGGGAGGTCGGATACGCAGTATTTT	CAISKNSGRSDTQYF	TRBD2	TRBV10-3	TRBJ2-3	-
TGTGCCAGCAGGAGAACCGGGACTAGCGGTACAAGCTCCTACGAGCAGTACTTC	CASRRTGTSGTSSYEQYF	TRBD2	TRBV6-7	TRBJ2-7	-
TGTGCCAGCAGCGTAGCCTCGGTCCCTACTCAAGAGACCCAGTACTTC	CASSVASVPTQETQYF	-	TRBV9	TRBJ2-5	-
TGCGCCAGCAGCCCTGAGTTGGGACAGGGGGAAGAGACCCAGTACTTC	CASSPELGQGEETQYF	TRBD1	TRBV5-1	TRBJ2-5	-
TGTGCCAGCAGTTATAAGGCGGGAACTTACAATGAGCAGTTCTTC	CASSYKAGTYNEQFF	-	TRBV6-5	TRBJ2-1	once
TGTGCCAGCAGTCCTCGGTTTGGGGGAGGGCCGGAGACCCAGTACTTC	CASSPRFGGGPETQYF	TRBD2	TRBV12-3/TRBV12-4	TRBJ2-5	few
TGTGCCACCAGTGATTTAAGGGATACGCAGTATTTT	CATSDLRDTQYF	-	TRBV24-1	TRBJ2-3	-
TGTGCCACCATCGGGGGTGGAAACATTCAGTACTTC	CATIGGGNIQYF	-	TRBV28	TRBJ2-4	-
TGTGCCAGCAGCTTGTTTCCGAACACTGAAGCTTTCTTT	CASSLFPNTEAFF	-	TRBV5-5	TRBJ1-1	-
TGTGCCAGCAGGGTTCACACCGGGGAGCTGTTTTTT	CASRVHTGELFF	-	TRBV7-2	TRBJ2-2	few
TGTGCCAGCAGCATGACAGGGGGCGGGGAGACCCAGTACTTC	CASSMTGGGETQYF	-	TRBV12-1	TRBJ2-5	-
TGCGCCAGCAGCCCCATACCGAGAGGCAGAAACTACGAGCAGTACTTC	CASSPIPRGRNYEQYF	-	TRBV5-1	TRBJ2-7	-
TGTGCCAGCAGTTTTCGGCGTATTGCCGGGGAGCTGTTTTTT	CASSFRRIAGELFF	-	TRBV27	TRBJ2-2	-
TGTGCCAGCAGTTTGGGCAGGGGGGACGGCTACACCTTC	CASSLGRGDGYTF	TRBD1	TRBV12-3/TRBV12-4	TRBJ1-2	-
TGCGCCAGCAGCTTGAGGGTGAGTCCTAGCTCCTACAATGAGCATTTCTTC	CASSLRVSPSSYNEHFF	-	TRBV5-1	TRBJ2-1	-
TGCAGTGCTAGAGATCGGGGCACGTACTACGAGCAGTACTTC	CSARDRGTYYEQYF	-	TRBV20-1	TRBJ2-7	few
TGTGCCAGCAGTTTATACGGGAGCGACACCGGGGAGCTGTTTTTT	CASSLYGSDTGELFF	-	TRBV27	TRBJ2-2	few
TGCGCCAGCAGCCGACGGGACAGGAGGGGCACAGATACGCAGTATTTT	CASSRRDRRGTDTQYF	TRBD1	TRBV5-1	TRBJ2-3	-
TGTGCCAGCAGTTTATGGGGCTCCTACAATGAGCAGTTCTTC	CASSLWGSYNEQFF	-	TRBV12-3/TRBV12-4	TRBJ2-1	few
TGTGCCAGCACAATCAAGCGGGGCTACGAGCAGTACTTC	CASTIKRGYEQYF	TRBD2	TRBV2	TRBJ2-7	few
TGCGCCAGCAGCTTGGCCCTAGCGGTCTACAATGAGCAGTTCTTC	CASSLALAVYNEQFF	TRBD2	TRBV5-1	TRBJ2-1	-
TGCGCCAGCAGCTTACAGGGGGCGGATGGGACTGAAGCTTTCTTT	CASSLQGADGTEAFF	TRBD1	TRBV5-1	TRBJ1-1	-
TGTGCCTGGAATTTTGAGCTAGTCGGGGGCGAGCAGTACTTC	CAWNFELVGGEQYF	-	TRBV30	TRBJ2-7	few
TGTGCCAGCAGTTCGGGGACTAGCGGGAACATTCAGTACTTC	CASSSGTSGNIQYF	TRBD2	TRBV6-5	TRBJ2-4	few
TGCAGTGCTAGGAAGATAGAGCCCCAGCATTTT	CSARKIEPQHF	-	TRBV20-1	TRBJ1-5	few
TGCAGTGCTGGGTTATCGGGAAGGGAGACCCAGTACTTC	CSAGLSGRETQYF	-	TRBV20-1	TRBJ2-5	few
TGCGCCAGCAGCCAAGCGGTGTCCAGTACATACAATGAGCAGTTCTTC	CASSQAVSSTYNEQFF	-	TRBV4-1	TRBJ2-1	few
TGTGCCAGCAGACAGACCTCTGGAAACACCATATATTTT	CASRQTSGNTIYF	-	TRBV12-3/TRBV12-4	TRBJ1-3	few
TGCGCCAGCAGCTTAAAAAGCGGGAGTAATGAGCAGTTCTTC	CASSLKSGSNEQFF	TRBD2	TRBV5-1	TRBJ2-1	-
TGTGCCAGCAGTTTAGGGGGGACTAGCGCGAGCTCCTACAATGAGCAGTTCTTC	CASSLGGTSASSYNEQFF	TRBD2	TRBV12-3/TRBV12-4	TRBJ2-1	-
TGTGCCAGCAGCTTAGCCCTGGCGGGAGTGTCCTACGAGCAGTACTTC	CASSLALAGVSYEQYF	TRBD2	TRBV7-9	TRBJ2-7	few
TGTGCCACCAGTGAAAGACTAGCGGGGACCGGGGAGCTGTTTTTT	CATSERLAGTGELFF	TRBD2	TRBV24-1	TRBJ2-2	-
TGTGCCAGCAGTTCACGGAAGGGAGCGCTATCCGAGCAGTACTTC	CASSSRKGALSEQYF	-	TRBV12-3/TRBV12-4	TRBJ2-7	-
TGCGCCAGCAGCTTGGGGCTCGGGACGAACAATGAAAAACTGTTTTTT	CASSLGLGTNNEKLFF	-	TRBV5-1	TRBJ1-4	few
TGTGCCATCAGTGAAAACTATGGACTAGCGGGAGTTATATATGAGCAGTTCTTC	CAISENYGLAGVIYEQFF	TRBD2	TRBV10-3	TRBJ2-1	-
TGTGCCAGCAGTTACCCGGAGACCCAGTACTTC	CASSYPETQYF	-	TRBV6-2/TRBV6-3	TRBJ2-5	-
TGCAGTGCTCACACAGGGAAGGGCTATGGCTACACCTTC	CSAHTGKGYGYTF	-	TRBV20-1	TRBJ1-2	few
TGTGCCACCAGCAGAGGAGAGACTGGCTACACCTTC	CATSRGETGYTF	-	TRBV15	TRBJ1-2	-
TGTGCCAGCACCACTTCTGGCAGAACCACAGATACGCAGTATTTT	CASTTSGRTTDTQYF	-	TRBV11-2	TRBJ2-3	few